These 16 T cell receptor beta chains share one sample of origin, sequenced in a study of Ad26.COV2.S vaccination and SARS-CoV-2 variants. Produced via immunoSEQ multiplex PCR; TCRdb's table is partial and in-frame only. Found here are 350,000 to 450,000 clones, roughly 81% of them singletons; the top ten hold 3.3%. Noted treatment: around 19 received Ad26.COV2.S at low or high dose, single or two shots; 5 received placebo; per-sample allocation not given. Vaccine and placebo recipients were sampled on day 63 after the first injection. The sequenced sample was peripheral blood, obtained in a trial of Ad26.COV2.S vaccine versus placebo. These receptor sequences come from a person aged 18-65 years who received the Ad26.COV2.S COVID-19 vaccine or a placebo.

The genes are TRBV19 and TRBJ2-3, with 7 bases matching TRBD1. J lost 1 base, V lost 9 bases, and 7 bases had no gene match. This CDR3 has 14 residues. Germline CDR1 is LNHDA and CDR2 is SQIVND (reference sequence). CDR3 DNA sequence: TGTGCCAGCCTCCGGACAGGAGGCACAGATACGCAGTATTTT. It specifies CASLRTGGTDTQYF. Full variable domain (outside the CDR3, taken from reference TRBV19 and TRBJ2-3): DGGITQSPKYLFRKEGQNVTLSCEQNLNHDAMYWYRQDPGQGLRLIYYSQIVNDFQKGDIAEGYSVSREKKESFPLTVTSAQKNPTAFYLCASLRTGGTDTQYFGPGTRLTVL.

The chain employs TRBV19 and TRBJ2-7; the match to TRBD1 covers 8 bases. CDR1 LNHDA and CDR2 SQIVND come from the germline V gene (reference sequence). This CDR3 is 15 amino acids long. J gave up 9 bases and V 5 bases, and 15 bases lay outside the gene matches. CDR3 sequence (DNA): TGTGCCAGTAGTTCGGGACAGGTCCTCGGTTCTGGGCAGTACTTC. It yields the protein CASSSGQVLGSGQYF.

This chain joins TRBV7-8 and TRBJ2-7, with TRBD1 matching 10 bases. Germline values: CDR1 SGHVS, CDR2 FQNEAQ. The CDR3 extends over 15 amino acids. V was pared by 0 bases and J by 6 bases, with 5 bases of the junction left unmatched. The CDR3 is CASSLATGGIGEQYF. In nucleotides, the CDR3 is TGTGCCAGCAGCTTAGCGACAGGGGGCATAGGCGAGCAGTACTTC.

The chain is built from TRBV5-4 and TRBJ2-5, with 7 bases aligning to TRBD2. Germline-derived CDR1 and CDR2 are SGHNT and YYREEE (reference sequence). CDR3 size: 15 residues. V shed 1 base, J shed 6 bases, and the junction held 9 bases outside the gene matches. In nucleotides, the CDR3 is TGTGCCAGCAGCTTGAATTACGGACTAGAGCAGACCCAGTACTTC. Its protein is CASSLNYGLEQTQYF.

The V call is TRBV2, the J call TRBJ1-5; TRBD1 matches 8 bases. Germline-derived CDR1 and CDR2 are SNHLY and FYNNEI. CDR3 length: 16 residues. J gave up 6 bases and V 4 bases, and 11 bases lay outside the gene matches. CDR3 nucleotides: TGTGCCAGCAGTGCGAGGGGGCAGGGGGCAGGTCAGCCCCAGCATTTT. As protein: CASSARGQGAGQPQHF.

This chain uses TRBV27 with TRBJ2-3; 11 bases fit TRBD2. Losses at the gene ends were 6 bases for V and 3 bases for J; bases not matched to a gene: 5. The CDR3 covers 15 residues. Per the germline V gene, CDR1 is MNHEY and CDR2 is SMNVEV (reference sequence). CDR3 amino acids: CASSRTSGRTDTQYF. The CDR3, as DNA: TGTGCCAGCAGCAGGACTAGCGGGCGTACAGATACGCAGTATTTT.

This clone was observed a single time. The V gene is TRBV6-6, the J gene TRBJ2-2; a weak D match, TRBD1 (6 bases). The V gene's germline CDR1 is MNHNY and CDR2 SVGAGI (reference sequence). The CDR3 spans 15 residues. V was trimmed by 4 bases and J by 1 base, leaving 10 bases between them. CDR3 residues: CASSLTGQNTGELFF. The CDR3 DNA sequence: TGTGCCAGCAGTTTGACAGGCCAGAACACCGGGGAGCTGTTTTTT.

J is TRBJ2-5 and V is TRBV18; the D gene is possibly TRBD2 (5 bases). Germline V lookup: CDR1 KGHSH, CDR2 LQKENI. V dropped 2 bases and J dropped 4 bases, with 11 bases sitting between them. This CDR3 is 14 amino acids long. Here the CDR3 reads CASSPTRAGETQYF. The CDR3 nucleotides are TGTGCCAGCTCACCAACTAGGGCCGGAGAGACCCAGTACTTC.

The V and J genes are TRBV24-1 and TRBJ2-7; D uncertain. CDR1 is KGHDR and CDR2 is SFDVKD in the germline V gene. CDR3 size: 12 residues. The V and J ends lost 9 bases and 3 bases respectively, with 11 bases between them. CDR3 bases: TGTGCCACCTCAACGGACGACTACGAGCAGTACTTC. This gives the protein CATSTDDYEQYF.

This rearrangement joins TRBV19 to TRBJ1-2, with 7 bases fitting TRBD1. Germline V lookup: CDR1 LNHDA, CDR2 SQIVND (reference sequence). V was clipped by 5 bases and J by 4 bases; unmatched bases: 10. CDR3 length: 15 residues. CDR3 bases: TGTGCCAGTAGTGAAAGGTACAGGGGAAGCTATGGCTACACCTTC. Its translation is CASSERYRGSYGYTF.

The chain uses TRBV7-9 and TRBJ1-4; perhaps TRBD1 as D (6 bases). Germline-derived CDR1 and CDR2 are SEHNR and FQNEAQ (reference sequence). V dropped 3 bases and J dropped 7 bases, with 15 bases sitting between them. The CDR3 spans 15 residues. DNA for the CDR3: TGTGCCAGCAGCTTTACAGGGAGAGGTAGTGAAAAACTGTTTTTT. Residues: CASSFTGRGSEKLFF.

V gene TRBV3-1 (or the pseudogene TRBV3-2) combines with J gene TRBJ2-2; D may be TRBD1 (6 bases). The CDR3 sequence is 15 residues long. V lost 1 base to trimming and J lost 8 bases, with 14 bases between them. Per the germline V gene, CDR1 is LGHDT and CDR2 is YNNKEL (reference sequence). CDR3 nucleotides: TGTGCCAGCAGCCAAGTTCACAGGGAGAGTGGGGAGCTGTTTTTT. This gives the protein CASSQVHRESGELFF.

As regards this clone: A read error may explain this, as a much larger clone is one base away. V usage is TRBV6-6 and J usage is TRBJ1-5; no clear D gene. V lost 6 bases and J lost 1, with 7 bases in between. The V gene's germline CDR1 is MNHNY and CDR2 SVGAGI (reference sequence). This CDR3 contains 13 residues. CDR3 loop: CASRLDSNQPQHF. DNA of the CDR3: TGTGCCAGCAGATTGGACAGCAATCAGCCCCAGCATTTT.

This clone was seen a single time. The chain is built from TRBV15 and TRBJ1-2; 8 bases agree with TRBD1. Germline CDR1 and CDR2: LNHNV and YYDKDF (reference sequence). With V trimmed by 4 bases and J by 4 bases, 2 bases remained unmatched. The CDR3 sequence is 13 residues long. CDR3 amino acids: CATSTGGAYGYTF. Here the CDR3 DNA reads TGTGCCACCAGCACAGGGGGCGCCTATGGCTACACCTTC.

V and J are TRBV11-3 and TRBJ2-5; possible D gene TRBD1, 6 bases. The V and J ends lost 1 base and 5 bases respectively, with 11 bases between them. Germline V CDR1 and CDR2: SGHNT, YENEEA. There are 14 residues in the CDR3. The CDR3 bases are TGTGCCAGCAGCTTAGGCCCAGGGGTGGAGACCCAGTACTTC. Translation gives CASSLGPGVETQYF.

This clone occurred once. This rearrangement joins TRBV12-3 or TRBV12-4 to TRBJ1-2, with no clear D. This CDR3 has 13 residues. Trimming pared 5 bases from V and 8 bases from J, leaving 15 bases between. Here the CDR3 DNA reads TGTGCCAGCAGTGTCGGGCCGACGGGCGGCTACACCTTC. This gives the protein CASSVGPTGGYTF.